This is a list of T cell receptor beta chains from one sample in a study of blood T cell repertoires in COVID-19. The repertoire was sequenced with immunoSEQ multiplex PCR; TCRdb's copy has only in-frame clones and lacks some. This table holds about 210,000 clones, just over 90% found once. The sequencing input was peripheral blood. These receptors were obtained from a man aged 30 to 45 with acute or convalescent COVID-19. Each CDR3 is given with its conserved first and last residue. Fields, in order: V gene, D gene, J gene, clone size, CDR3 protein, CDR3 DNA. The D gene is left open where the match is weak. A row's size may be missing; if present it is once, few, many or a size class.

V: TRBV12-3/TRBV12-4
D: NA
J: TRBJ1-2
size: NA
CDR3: CASGIGGGYGYTF
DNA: TGTGCCAGCGGAATAGGAGGCGGGTATGGCTACACCTTC

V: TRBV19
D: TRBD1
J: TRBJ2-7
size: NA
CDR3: CASSMGQNSYEQYF
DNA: TGTGCCAGTAGTATGGGACAGAACTCCTACGAGCAGTACTTC

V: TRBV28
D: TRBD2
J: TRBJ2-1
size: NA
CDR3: CASTVAGLPNEQFF
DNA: TGTGCCAGCACCGTAGCGGGCCTGCCCAATGAGCAGTTCTTC

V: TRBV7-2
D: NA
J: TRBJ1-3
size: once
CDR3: CASSLDSSGNTIYF
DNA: TGTGCCAGCAGCTTAGACAGTTCTGGAAACACCATATATTTT

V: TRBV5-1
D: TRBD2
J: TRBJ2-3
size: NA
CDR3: CASSFTSGRGDTQYF
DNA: TGCGCCAGCAGTTTCACTAGCGGCAGGGGAGATACGCAGTATTTT

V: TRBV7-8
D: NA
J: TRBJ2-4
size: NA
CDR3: CASSFLSTQAKNIQYF
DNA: TGTGCCAGCAGCTTTCTCTCTACCCAAGCCAAAAACATTCAGTACTTC

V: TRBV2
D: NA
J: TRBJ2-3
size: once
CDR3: CASSTRDTQYF
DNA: TGTGCCAGCAGTACTAGAGATACGCAGTATTTT

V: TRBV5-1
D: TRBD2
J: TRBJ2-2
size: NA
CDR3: CASSLDLVREKNTGELFF
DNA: TGCGCCAGCAGCTTGGATTTGGTGCGGGAGAAAAACACCGGGGAGCTGTTTTTT

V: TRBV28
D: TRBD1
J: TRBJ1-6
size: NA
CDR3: CASSVTGVDSPLHF
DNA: TGTGCCAGCAGTGTTACAGGGGTGGACTCACCCCTCCACTTT

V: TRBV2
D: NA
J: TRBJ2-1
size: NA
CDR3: CASSEGSSRSYNEQFF
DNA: TGTGCCAGCAGTGAAGGGTCCAGCAGGTCCTACAATGAGCAGTTCTTC